The 8 T cell receptor beta chains below all came from one sample that was sequenced in a study of graft-versus-host responses after intestinal transplantation. Sequencing used immunoSEQ multiplex PCR; TCRdb keeps in-frame clones, though not all of them. The sample has tens of thousands of clones, over 85% seen once. What these receptors recognize is not known. The sequenced sample was unstimulated CD4+ T cells sorted from spleen or lymph node cells, obtained before intestinal transplant. The receptors come from a human donor who received an intestinal transplant.

V and J are TRBV18 and TRBJ1-2, with a weak D call TRBD1 (5 bases). The V end was cut by 3 bases, the J end by 6 bases, with 20 bases between. The germline gives CDR1 KGHSH, CDR2 LQKENI. The CDR3 has 16 amino acids. DNA of the CDR3: TGTGCCAGCTCACCTCCGGGGGTCAGCCCCGTAAATGGCTACACCTTC. It codes for CASSPPGVSPVNGYTF. Together with reference TRBV18 and TRBJ1-2, the CDR3 gives the full variable domain: NAGVMQNPRHLVRRRGQEARLRCSPMKGHSHVYWYRQLPEEGLKFMVYLQKENIIDESGMPKERFSAEFPKEGPSILRIQQVVRGDSAAYFCASSPPGVSPVNGYTFGSGTRLTVV.

Of note for this clone: Other DNA sequences in the same sample also yield this CDR3. The chain couples TRBV25-1 to TRBJ2-7; D is possibly TRBD1 (6 bases). The CDR3 has 16 residues. Deletions cut 1 base from V and 4 bases from J, with 17 bases between. CDR1 is MGHDK, CDR2 SYGVNS, per germline. CDR3 sequence reads: CASSELATGPLYEQYF. CDR3 nucleotides: TGTGCCAGCAGTGAATTAGCGACAGGACCCTTATACGAGCAGTACTTC.

In its sample, this clone was seen a few times. The chain has TRBV28 and TRBJ2-3, with 10 bases that match TRBD2. Germline V CDR1 and CDR2: MDHEN, SYDVKM. The CDR3 consists of 15 residues. The V segment lost 4 bases and the J segment 2 bases; nucleotides outside the gene matches: 3. This chain's CDR3 is CASSSAGGYTDTQYF. CDR3 nucleotide sequence: TGTGCCAGCAGTTCAGCGGGAGGGTACACAGATACGCAGTATTTT.

The chain couples TRBV7-6 to TRBJ1-3; D is unclear. V lost 0 bases, J lost 0 bases, and 6 bases lay in between. The CDR3 is 15 amino acids. The V gene's germline CDR1 is SGHVS and CDR2 FNYEAQ. The CDR3 DNA is TGTGCCAGCAGCTTAGCCCCGTTCTCTGGAAACACCATATATTTT. The encoded protein is CASSLAPFSGNTIYF.

The genes are TRBV7-3 and TRBJ2-3; 11 positions match TRBD2. The V segment lost 0 bases and the J segment 3 bases; nucleotides outside the gene matches: 11. The CDR3 contains 19 residues. Germline assignment: CDR1 SGHTA and CDR2 FQGTGA. The CDR3 DNA is TGTGCCAGCAGCTTAACGGGGGCATCCCTAGCGGGAGGAACAGATACGCAGTATTTT. It codes for CASSLTGASLAGGTDTQYF.

This chain connects TRBV5-4 to TRBJ2-1; the D is unclear. Germline V lookup: CDR1 SGHNT, CDR2 YYREEE (reference sequence). V was pared by 0 bases and J by 1 base, with 8 bases between. This CDR3 is 15 amino acids long. The CDR3 DNA is TGTGCCAGCAGCTTGGATACAGCTTCCTACAATGAGCAGTTCTTC. As protein: CASSLDTASYNEQFF. Using reference TRBV5-4 and TRBJ2-1 for the parts outside the CDR3, the full variable domain is ETGVTQSPTHLIKTRGQQVTLRCSSQSGHNTVSWYQQALGQGPQFIFQYYREEENGRGNFPPRFSGLQFPNYSSELNVNALELDDSALYLCASSLDTASYNEQFFGPGTRLTVL.

V is TRBV14 and J is TRBJ2-5, with D maybe TRBD2 (6 bases). The germline V gene has CDR1 SGHDN and CDR2 FVKESK. The CDR3 runs to 15 residues. The V end lost 3 bases, the J end lost 3 bases, and 14 bases lay between the germline ends. The CDR3 DNA follows: TGTGCCAGCAGCCACCTTCGGGACTTTGAAGAGACCCAGTACTTC. This gives the protein CASSHLRDFEETQYF.

Here the CDR3 DNA reads TGTGCCAGCAGCTTAACTGGGTTTGCGAACACCGGGGAGCTGTTTTTT. It specifies CASSLTGFANTGELFF. The chain uses TRBV7-3 and TRBJ2-2; D not resolved. Germline CDR1 reads SGHTA; CDR2 reads FQGTGA. V was pared by 0 bases and J by 0 bases, with 8 bases between. The CDR3 has 16 residues.